Included here is one TCR beta chain sequence, with context. What it binds is not known. The CDR3 runs 14 residues. V lost 1 base, J lost 0 bases, and 6 bases lay in between. Germline CDR1 reads SGHTA; CDR2 reads FQGNSA. The record originates from a study of T cells after yellow fever vaccination. Study results and caveats: Peaking faster, on day 5 versus 15, the secondary response was nonetheless weaker. Re-detected after boosting: most primary clones, about 96% of CD4 and roughly 90% of CD8. It was a small share of clonotypes that appeared in both CD4 and CD8 compartments.

TCRdb passed the 5' RACE reads through MiXCR, listing each CDR3 protein once. The sample includes hundreds of thousands of distinct CDR3 sequences, roughly 8.7% of them seen just once. Here the sequenced sample was PBMCs, taken on the day of the first yellow fever vaccination. The TCR was taken from a man younger than 30 who received the YFV17D yellow fever vaccine. The chain uses TRBV7-2 and TRBJ1-1; no clear D. The CDR3 nucleotides are TGTGCCAGCAGCTTAGAACTCATGAACACTGAAGCTTTCTTT. Amino acid sequence: CASSLELMNTEAFF.